These 23 T cell receptor beta chains originate from one sample sequenced in a study of cytomegalovirus exposure and HLA in healthy donors. Amplification used 60 Vbeta primers and 13 Jbeta primers. Measured with immunoSEQ multiplex PCR; TCRdb has only the in-frame clones, and not every one. The repertoire includes 100,000 to 150,000 clones, roughly 79% of them detected once, and 0.55% to 0.85% sits in the top ten. Material: PBMCs. The receptors shown here come from a young man in good health and CMV-seronegative.

The V and J genes are TRBV4-1 and TRBJ2-5; D is uncertain. This CDR3 is built from 14 residues. Germline-derived CDR1 and CDR2 are MGHRA and YSYEKL. V was pared by 0 bases and J by 2 bases, with 7 bases between. The CDR3 DNA reads TGCGCCAGCAGCCAAGAAGCCGTTCAAGAGACCCAGTACTTC. Amino acids: CASSQEAVQETQYF.

The chain has TRBV7-8 and TRBJ1-2, with D perhaps matching TRBD1 (6 bases). CDR1 and CDR2 (germline): SGHVS, FQNEAQ. V was clipped by 1 base and J by 7 bases, with 13 bases between them. This CDR3 is 14 amino acids long. Here the CDR3 DNA reads TGTGCCAGCAGCTTAGGGGCGGGGGCAGGTGGCTACACCTTC. This gives the protein CASSLGAGAGGYTF.

Only a few counts were recorded for this clone. V usage is TRBV28 and J usage is TRBJ2-3; a possible D gene is TRBD1 (5 bases). CDR1 is MDHEN and CDR2 is SYDVKM in the germline V gene. The length of the CDR3 is 16 residues. The V end was cut by 5 bases, the J end by 0 bases, with 15 bases between. CDR3 loop: CASSKGPGPSTDTQYF. In DNA form, the CDR3 reads TGTGCCAGCAGTAAGGGGCCGGGCCCTAGCACAGATACGCAGTATTTT.

This chain joins TRBV4-3 and TRBJ1-2; D might be TRBD1 (6 bases). Trimming pared 1 base from V and 2 bases from J, leaving 14 bases between. CDR3 length: 16 residues. Germline CDR1 LGHNA, CDR2 YSLEER. The CDR3, as DNA: TGCGCCAGCAGCCAAGTCGCGCATGACAGGAACTATGGCTACACCTTC. Translated: CASSQVAHDRNYGYTF.

J is TRBJ1-3 and V is TRBV27; D not resolved. Per germline, CDR1 MNHEY and CDR2 SMNVEV (reference sequence). The V and J ends lost 0 bases and 0 bases respectively, with 3 bases between them. This CDR3 has 14 amino acids. In DNA form, the CDR3 reads TGTGCCAGCAGTTTATCCAACTCTGGAAACACCATATATTTT. Its protein is CASSLSNSGNTIYF.

This chain links TRBV5-1 with TRBJ2-7; no clear D. Germline loops: CDR1 SGHRS, CDR2 YFSETQ. V lost 3 bases and J 0 bases, leaving 13 bases between the germline ends. The CDR3 runs 15 residues. For the CDR3, the DNA is TGCGCCAGCAGCTACCTACGTGCGGACTCCTACGAGCAGTACTTC. This translates into CASSYLRADSYEQYF.

This sequence joins TRBV10-3 and TRBJ2-5; 11 nucleotides line up with TRBD2. With 2 bases clipped from V and 5 bases from J, the junction kept 7 bases outside the gene matches. Per the germline V gene, CDR1 is ENHRY and CDR2 is SYGVKD. The CDR3 runs to 16 residues. The CDR3 loop is CAISERLAGGLETQYF. The CDR3 DNA follows: TGTGCCATCAGTGAGCGTCTAGCGGGGGGCCTGGAGACCCAGTACTTC.

This clone was picked up a small number of times. This chain joins TRBV7-2 and TRBJ1-5; no clear D. Germline-derived CDR1 and CDR2 are SGHTA and FQGNSA. Trimming shortened V by 2 bases and J by 4 bases, and 12 bases separated the two germline ends. CDR3 length equals 15 residues. For the CDR3, the DNA is TGTGCCAGCAGCTTATTCCCAGAGACTAATCAGCCCCAGCATTTT. This sequence encodes CASSLFPETNQPQHF.

The chain has TRBV27 and TRBJ1-1; D is perhaps TRBD1 (6 bases). Trimming cost V 6 bases and J 10 bases, with 15 bases left between them. Per germline, CDR1 MNHEY and CDR2 SMNVEV (reference sequence). The CDR3 spans 12 residues. CDR3 sequence reads: CASSPRGGGAFF. The CDR3 region has the DNA TGTGCCAGCAGCCCCCGAGGGGGGGGAGCTTTCTTT.

This chain connects TRBV19 to TRBJ2-7; 10 bases are shared with TRBD1. V shed 6 bases, J shed 5 bases, and the junction held 10 bases outside the gene matches. The CDR3 length is 15 residues. CDR1 is LNHDA and CDR2 is SQIVND in the germline V gene (reference sequence). The CDR3 loop is CASSLTGGEVHEQYF. The CDR3 DNA reads as TGTGCCAGTAGCCTGACAGGGGGCGAGGTCCACGAGCAGTACTTC.

The rearrangement joins TRBV27 to TRBJ2-7; 8 bases fit TRBD1. CDR3 length equals 13 residues. Per the germline V gene, CDR1 is MNHEY and CDR2 is SMNVEV (reference sequence). Trimming took 7 bases from V and 4 from J; bases not matched to a gene: 6. The DNA for the CDR3 is TGTGCCAGCACTGGACAGGGTACGTACGAGCAGTACTTC. It yields the protein CASTGQGTYEQYF.

The CDR3 here is CASSTTTGTPGEPQHF. CDR3 coding DNA: TGTGCCAGCAGTACCACCACAGGGACCCCCGGGGAGCCCCAGCATTTT. This chain links TRBV28 with TRBJ1-5; possibly TRBD1 for D (6 bases). The CDR3 sequence is 16 residues long. V lost 5 bases and J 8 bases, leaving 22 bases between the germline ends. From germline, CDR1 is MDHEN and CDR2 SYDVKM.

This rearrangement joins TRBV30 to TRBJ1-2, with D uncertain. The germline V gene encodes CDR1 GTSNPN and CDR2 SVGIG (reference sequence). V lost 0 bases and J 0 bases, leaving 11 bases between the germline ends. This CDR3 is built from 15 residues. In DNA, the CDR3 is TGTGCCTGGAGTGTTCTCCGAGGTTCTAACTATGGCTACACCTTC. Translating it yields CAWSVLRGSNYGYTF.

The CDR3 protein is CASSYSVENEQYF. The CDR3 nucleotides are TGTGCCAGCAGTTACTCGGTAGAAAACGAGCAGTACTTC. The chain is built from TRBV6-6 and TRBJ2-7, with D unresolved. Germline V CDR1 and CDR2: MNHNY, SVGAGI (reference sequence). The V end lost 0 bases, the J end lost 5 bases, and 8 bases lay between the germline ends. This CDR3 has 13 residues.

The DNA of the CDR3 is TGTGCCAGCAGCTTAAAGTCAGGTGATAGGTCCTACGAGCAGTACTTC. It codes for CASSLKSGDRSYEQYF. The chain employs TRBV11-2 and TRBJ2-7; D remains unclear. The CDR3 has 16 amino acids. With 2 bases removed from V and 1 base from J, the gap between germline ends came to 15 bases. Germline values: CDR1 SGHAT, CDR2 FQNNGV. Drawing the rest from reference TRBV11-2 and TRBJ2-7, the complete variable domain is EAGVAQSPRYKIIEKRQSVAFWCNPISGHATLYWYQQILGQGPKLLIQFQNNGVVDDSQLPKDRFSAERLKGVDSTLKIQPAKLEDSAVYLCASSLKSGDRSYEQYFGPGTRLTVT.

This clone appeared once. This chain connects TRBV15 to TRBJ1-4; TRBD1 matches at 7 bases. CDR3 length: 16 amino acids. V shed 4 bases and J 1 base; nucleotides not matched to a gene: 6. The germline gives CDR1 LNHNV, CDR2 YYDKDF (reference sequence). The CDR3 protein is CATSTAGQITNEKLFF. In nucleotides, the CDR3 is TGTGCCACCAGCACCGCGGGACAGATAACTAATGAAAAACTGTTTTTT.

The J gene is TRBJ1-2, the V gene TRBV9; the match to TRBD1 covers 9 bases. After removal of 7 bases from V and 6 bases from J, the junction contained 7 bases not matched to a gene. The CDR3 length is 13 residues. Germline V gene data show CDR1 as SGDLS and CDR2 as YYNGEE. CDR3 DNA: TGTGCCAGCGGGGGGGACAGGGAGGATGGCTACACCTTC. This encodes CASGGDREDGYTF.

The chain recombines TRBV4-3 with TRBJ1-6, with D tentatively TRBD1 (5 bases). V was cut by 0 bases and J by 7 bases, with 13 bases left in between. The CDR3 runs to 16 residues. The germline CDR1 and CDR2 sequences are LGHNA and YSLEER. This CDR3 is CASSQEASGANSPLHF. The CDR3 DNA sequence: TGCGCCAGCAGCCAAGAGGCCAGTGGGGCCAATTCACCCCTCCACTTT.

This chain connects TRBV5-6 to TRBJ2-7; 7 positions agree with TRBD1. Trimming at V came to 3 bases and at J to 2 bases, leaving 8 bases not matched to a gene. This CDR3 contains 15 residues. Germline loops: CDR1 SGHDT, CDR2 YYEEEE. In nucleotides, the CDR3 is TGTGCCAGCAGCTCCCAAGGACAGGTCCCCTACGAGCAGTACTTC. It yields the protein CASSSQGQVPYEQYF. The full variable domain, rest sourced from reference TRBV5-6 and TRBJ2-7, is DAGVTQSPTHLIKTRGQQVTLRCSPKSGHDTVSWYQQALGQGPQFIFQYYEEEERQRGNFPDRFSGHQFPNYSSELNVNALLLGDSALYLCASSSQGQVPYEQYFGPGTRLTVT.

The J gene is TRBJ1-1, the V gene TRBV29-1; D might be TRBD1 (6 bases). Per germline, CDR1 SQVTM and CDR2 ANQGSEA. The V end was cut by 5 bases, the J end by 1 base, with 11 bases between. The CDR3 totals 13 residues. CDR3 nucleotide sequence: TGCAGCGTTCAATCGGGACAGAACACTGAAGCTTTCTTT. Translated, it gives CSVQSGQNTEAFF. Full variable domain (missing parts from reference TRBV29-1 and TRBJ1-1): SAVISQKPSRDICQRGTSLTIQCQVDSQVTMMFWYRQQPGQSLTLIATANQGSEATYESGFVIDKFPISRPNLTFSTLTVSNMSPEDSSIYLCSVQSGQNTEAFFGQGTRLTVV.

V gene TRBV9 combines with J gene TRBJ2-7; no reliable D call. CDR3 size: 15 residues. Germline V gene lookup returns CDR1 SGDLS and CDR2 YYNGEE. V was pared by 0 bases and J by 2 bases, with 12 bases between. The CDR3 protein is CASSVGETKTYEQYF. The CDR3 DNA sequence: TGTGCCAGCAGCGTAGGAGAGACAAAGACCTACGAGCAGTACTTC.

The CDR3 sequence: CASSPHGLAAYEQYF. For the CDR3, the DNA is TGTGCCAGCAGCCCCCATGGACTAGCGGCCTACGAGCAGTACTTC. This chain connects TRBV7-2 to TRBJ2-7, with TRBD2 matching 10 bases. The CDR3 loop spans 15 amino acids. After removal of 5 bases from V and 2 bases from J, the junction contained 6 bases not matched to a gene. Per the germline V gene, CDR1 is SGHTA and CDR2 is FQGNSA.

Only one count was recorded for this clone. The V call is TRBV10-1, the J call TRBJ2-3; 7 positions agree with TRBD2. V gave up 2 bases and J gave up 5 bases; unmatched junction bases: 4. The CDR3 loop spans 14 amino acids. The germline V gene has CDR1 WNHNN and CDR2 SYGVQD (reference sequence). CDR3 DNA sequence: TGCGCCAGCAGTGAGCGGGGGGTTGGAGATACGCAGTATTTT. Translated, it gives CASSERGVGDTQYF.